This T cell receptor (beta chain) emerged from a study of blood T cell repertoires in COVID-19. Trimming left V 7 bases short and J 0 bases short, with 16 bases between. The CDR3 runs to 17 residues. Germline CDR1 reads MNHEY; CDR2 reads SMNVEV (reference sequence). Profiling relied on immunoSEQ multiplex PCR, and the TCRdb table lists in-frame clones only, not all of them. The repertoire holds roughly 700,000 clones, with around 90% as singletons. The TCR originated in a woman under 30 with acute or convalescent COVID-19. Sequencing input: peripheral blood. J is TRBJ2-6 and V is TRBV27, with D possibly matching TRBD1 (6 bases). The CDR3 DNA sequence: TGTGCCAGCAAGGCCCGACAGGAAAACTCTGGGGCCAACGTCCTGACTTTC. It encodes CASKARQENSGANVLTF.